Each of the 10 T cell receptor beta chains below was sequenced from the same sample in a study of T cell responses to AZD1222 COVID-19 vaccine. Libraries were prepared by immunoSEQ multiplex PCR; TCRdb keeps only in-frame clonotypes and omits some of them. The sample has about 170,000 clones, around 90% seen once. Source: peripheral blood, taken 28 days after the second AZD1222 dose. The origin of the receptors is an adult who received the AZD1222 COVID-19 vaccine.

V gene TRBV18 combines with J gene TRBJ2-5; D is possibly TRBD2 (5 bases). Between the trimmed V and J ends, which lost 6 bases and 4 bases, there was a span of 9 bases. The CDR3 has 12 residues. Germline loops: CDR1 KGHSH, CDR2 LQKENI. The CDR3 DNA reads as TGTGCCAGCTCCCCCGGGGTAGAGACCCAGTACTTC. It codes for CASSPGVETQYF.

This chain joins TRBV5-4 and TRBJ1-4; no firm D call. CDR3 length equals 13 residues. The V gene lost 0 bases and the J gene lost 5 bases, with 5 bases spanning the gap. Germline-derived CDR1 and CDR2 are SGHNT and YYREEE (reference sequence). CDR3 residues: CASSLADNEKLFF. The CDR3 coding sequence is TGTGCCAGCAGCTTGGCGGACAATGAAAAACTGTTTTTT.

This clone was seen a few times. The chain couples TRBV6-4 to TRBJ2-3; a weak D match, TRBD1 (5 bases). CDR3 length: 13 amino acids. The germline V gene encodes CDR1 MRHNA and CDR2 SNTAGT. V lost 4 bases and J lost 0, with 5 bases in between. This chain's CDR3 is CASSGQSTDTQYF. CDR3 coding DNA: TGTGCCAGCAGTGGACAGAGCACAGATACGCAGTATTTT.

This clone occurred a few times. The chain couples TRBV4-3 to TRBJ2-1, with 8 nucleotides matching TRBD1. Germline V gives CDR1 LGHNA, CDR2 YSLEER. The length of the CDR3 is 16 residues. V was clipped by 0 bases and J by 3 bases; unmatched bases: 4. The CDR3 nucleotides are TGCGCCAGCAGCCAAGATCCCGACAGGGGCTACAATGAGCAGTTCTTC. It codes for CASSQDPDRGYNEQFF.

The chain is built from TRBV6-2 or TRBV6-3 and TRBJ1-2, with 7 bases aligning to TRBD1. The germline CDR1 and CDR2 sequences are MNHEY and SVGEGT. The ends lost 2 bases at V and 8 bases at J; junction bases unmatched: 5. This CDR3 is built from 13 residues. CDR3 sequence reads: CASSYRGTVGYTF. The CDR3 DNA sequence: TGTGCCAGCAGTTACCGGGGGACAGTCGGCTACACCTTC.

The chain has TRBV30 and TRBJ1-3; tentative D call: TRBD1 (5 bases). CDR1 is GTSNPN and CDR2 is SVGIG in the germline V gene (reference sequence). CDR3 size: 12 residues. The V end was cut by 5 bases, the J end by 0 bases, with 5 bases between. In DNA form, the CDR3 reads TGTGCCTGGGGGACCTCTGGAAACACCATATATTTT. Amino acids: CAWGTSGNTIYF.

The chain is built from TRBV7-9 and TRBJ2-7, with 8 bases that match TRBD2. Germline trimming cut 1 base from V and 2 bases from J; bases unmatched to any gene: 13. Germline lookup yields CDR1 SEHNR and CDR2 FQNEAQ (reference sequence). The CDR3 loop spans 18 amino acids. CDR3 sequence: CASSLDGLRAGETYEQYF. In DNA, the CDR3 is TGTGCCAGCAGCTTAGATGGTTTGCGAGCGGGGGAGACCTACGAGCAGTACTTC.

The V gene is TRBV19, the J gene TRBJ1-5, with TRBD1 matching over 10 bases. CDR3 length: 17 residues. V dropped 4 bases and J dropped 4; count of bases not matched to a gene: 10. Germline assignment: CDR1 LNHDA and CDR2 SQIVND (reference sequence). CDR3 loop: CASSTELGQGENQPQHF. As DNA, the CDR3 is TGTGCCAGTAGTACCGAACTAGGACAGGGGGAGAATCAGCCCCAGCATTTT.

The chain joins TRBV6-1 to TRBJ1-1; no clear D gene. Looked up from germline, CDR1 is MNHNS and CDR2 is SASEGT. V lost 1 base and J 1 base, leaving 7 bases between the germline ends. The CDR3 covers 14 residues. CDR3 nucleotides: TGTGCCAGCAGTGAAGTTTCCGAGAACACTGAAGCTTTCTTT. Protein sequence: CASSEVSENTEAFF.

Written as DNA, the CDR3 is TGCGCCAGCAGCTTGGGGGACAGGGAATCAACTAATGAAAAACTGTTTTTT. As protein: CASSLGDRESTNEKLFF. This sequence joins TRBV5-1 and TRBJ1-4; TRBD1 agrees at 9 bases. After removal of 0 bases from V and 0 bases from J, the junction contained 3 bases not matched to a gene. Germline V CDR1 and CDR2: SGHRS, YFSETQ. This CDR3 spans 17 amino acids. The entire variable domain, with the rest obtained from reference TRBV5-1 and TRBJ1-4, is as follows: KAGVTQTPRYLIKTRGQQVTLSCSPISGHRSVSWYQQTPGQGLQFLFEYFSETQRNKGNFPGRFSGRQFSNSRSEMNVSTLELGDSALYLCASSLGDRESTNEKLFFGSGTQLSVL.